This passage covers 9 T cell receptor beta chains from one sample sequenced in a study of graft-versus-host responses after intestinal transplantation. The table came from immunoSEQ multiplex PCR; TCRdb's copy has only in-frame clones and leaves some out. The repertoire holds 150,000 or so clones, with 80% to 95% as singletons. These receptors have no identified antigens. The specimen comprised unstimulated CD4+ T cells sorted from spleen or lymph node cells, sampled before intestinal transplant. All receptors derive from a human donor who received an intestinal transplant.

CDR3 loop: CASSIRDSGRRETQYF. Written as DNA, the CDR3 is TGTGCCAGTAGTATACGTGATAGCGGGAGACGGGAGACCCAGTACTTC. V usage is TRBV19 and J usage is TRBJ2-5, with 9 nucleotides matching TRBD2. CDR3 length: 16 amino acids. Looked up from germline, CDR1 is LNHDA and CDR2 is SQIVND (reference sequence). V gave up 2 bases and J gave up 5 bases; unmatched junction bases: 9.

The CDR3 loop is CASSPRQGSYEQYF. The CDR3 DNA reads as TGTGCCAGCTCACCCAGACAGGGATCCTACGAGCAGTACTTC. The chain carries TRBV18 and TRBJ2-7, with 7 positions matching TRBD1. CDR3 length equals 14 residues. Germline-derived CDR1 and CDR2 are KGHSH and LQKENI. V lost 3 bases, J lost 1 base, and 3 bases stayed unmatched.

The chain carries TRBV7-6 and TRBJ2-3, with TRBD1 matching over 7 bases. The CDR3 is 15 amino acids. CDR1 is SGHVS, CDR2 FNYEAQ, per germline. V gave up 5 bases and J gave up 0 bases; unmatched junction bases: 5. CDR3 in amino acids: CASSLRQGSTDTQYF. For the CDR3, the DNA is TGTGCCAGCAGCCTAAGACAGGGTAGCACAGATACGCAGTATTTT.

This chain joins TRBV19 and TRBJ2-2, with D possibly being TRBD1 (5 bases). V was trimmed by 3 bases and J by 1 base, leaving 12 bases between them. CDR3 size: 16 residues. The V gene's germline CDR1 is LNHDA and CDR2 SQIVND (reference sequence). CDR3 in amino acids: CASSIARVKNTGELFF. The CDR3 coding sequence is TGTGCCAGTAGTATCGCCAGGGTAAAGAACACCGGGGAGCTGTTTTTT.

V is TRBV7-3 and J is TRBJ2-1; 12 bases align to TRBD2. J was trimmed by 5 bases and V by 5 bases; bases with no gene match: 1. Germline values: CDR1 SGHTA, CDR2 FQGTGA. The CDR3 loop spans 14 amino acids. In DNA, the CDR3 is TGTGCCAGCAGCCGGACTAGCGGGGACAATGAGCAGTTCTTC. Translating gives CASSRTSGDNEQFF.

The genes are TRBV6-6 and TRBJ1-5; TRBD1 matches 9 bases. The CDR3 length is 16 residues. Trimming cost V 2 bases and J 9 bases; bases outside gene matches: 11. CDR1 MNHNY and CDR2 SVGAGI come from the germline V gene (reference sequence). The CDR3 loop reads CASSYLSGTGMGPQHF. The CDR3 nucleotides are TGTGCCAGCAGTTACCTATCCGGGACAGGGATGGGGCCCCAGCATTTT.

The chain carries TRBV19 and TRBJ2-5; 14 bases align to TRBD2. Germline loops: CDR1 LNHDA, CDR2 SQIVND (reference sequence). The CDR3 sequence is 16 residues long. J gave up 2 bases and V 5 bases, and 4 bases lay outside the gene matches. The CDR3 DNA is TGTGCCAGTAGTCTAGGACTAGCGGGGGGACAAGAGACCCAGTACTTC. Its protein is CASSLGLAGGQETQYF. Filled out from reference TRBV19 and TRBJ2-5, the complete variable domain reads DGGITQSPKYLFRKEGQNVTLSCEQNLNHDAMYWYRQDPGQGLRLIYYSQIVNDFQKGDIAEGYSVSREKKESFPLTVTSAQKNPTAFYLCASSLGLAGGQETQYFGPGTRLLVL.

The V gene is TRBV28, the J gene TRBJ2-7; maybe TRBD2 (5 bases). Trimming removed 5 bases from V and 3 bases from J, with 17 bases in between. The CDR3 extends over 15 amino acids. Germline lookup yields CDR1 MDHEN and CDR2 SYDVKM. The DNA for the CDR3 is TGTGCCAGCAGTCGCGGCGTGGCAGGACTCTACGAGCAGTACTTC. This gives the protein CASSRGVAGLYEQYF.

V usage is TRBV10-1 and J usage is TRBJ2-3; D ambiguous. The CDR3 extends over 13 amino acids. Trimming shortened V by 0 bases and J by 2 bases, and 3 bases separated the two germline ends. CDR1 and CDR2 from the germline V gene are WNHNN and SYGVQD (reference sequence). The CDR3 is CASSESPTDTQYF. The CDR3, as DNA: TGCGCCAGCAGTGAGTCCCCCACAGATACGCAGTATTTT.